The 27 T cell receptor beta chains below were found in one sample sequenced in a study of early T cells in non-severe SARS-CoV-2 infection. Each CDR3 protein gets one entry after TCRdb re-called the 5' RACE reads with MiXCR. The sample includes some 90,000 distinct CDR3 sequences, about 15% of them seen just once. Sequenced: whole blood. These receptors were collected from an adult who was a healthcare worker with PCR-confirmed SARS-CoV-2 infection or an uninfected control (not recorded which).

The chain is built from TRBV12-3 or TRBV12-4 and TRBJ2-1; 8 positions match TRBD2. The CDR3 is 17 residues long. Germline trimming cut 6 bases from V and 7 bases from J; bases unmatched to any gene: 17. CDR3: CASRKLGREGLGNEQFF. In nucleotides, the CDR3 is TGTGCCAGCAGAAAGCTAGGACGGGAGGGCCTGGGGAATGAGCAGTTCTTC.

This clonotype has a single count. A much larger clone sits a single nucleotide away, making a read error possible. The rearrangement uses TRBV13 and TRBJ2-2, with D tentatively TRBD2 (5 bases). This CDR3 contains 14 residues. Per germline, CDR1 PRHDT and CDR2 FYEKMQ (reference sequence). The CDR3, as DNA: TGTGCCAACAGCACCGGGAAGAACACCGGGGAGCTGTTTTTT. The encoded protein is CANSTGKNTGELFF.

In this sample, this clonotype turned up many times. J is TRBJ2-7 and V is TRBV7-9; 7 bases agree with TRBD1. Germline V gives CDR1 SEHNR, CDR2 FQNEAQ (reference sequence). With 0 bases clipped from V and 5 bases from J, the junction kept 13 bases outside the gene matches. The CDR3 length is 17 residues. The CDR3 is CASSLAETGTEVDEQYF. The CDR3 DNA sequence: TGTGCCAGCAGCTTAGCCGAAACCGGGACAGAGGTGGACGAGCAGTACTTC.

The chain has TRBV29-1 and TRBJ1-5; possibly TRBD1 for D (6 bases). CDR3 length: 13 amino acids. Trimming shortened V by 4 bases and J by 2 bases, and 9 bases separated the two germline ends. Germline-derived CDR1 and CDR2 are SQVTM and ANQGSEA. CDR3 in amino acids: CSVAGDGNQPQHF. In nucleotides, the CDR3 is TGCAGCGTTGCAGGGGATGGCAATCAGCCCCAGCATTTT.

This clonotype was observed a few times. V is TRBV4-1 and J is TRBJ2-1; 10 nucleotides agree with TRBD2. Looked up from germline, CDR1 is MGHRA and CDR2 is YSYEKL. V lost 4 bases to trimming and J lost 5 bases; unmatched junction nucleotides: 2. This CDR3 has 14 amino acids. CDR3 in DNA: TGCGCCAGCAGCCCTGGACTAGCGGACAATGAGCAGTTCTTC. Translating gives CASSPGLADNEQFF.

The V and J genes are TRBV28 and TRBJ2-7; 9 nucleotides align to TRBD2. V gave up 10 bases and J gave up 3 bases; unmatched junction bases: 4. Germline loops: CDR1 MDHEN, CDR2 SYDVKM. The CDR3 spans 12 residues. The CDR3 loop reads CATKREDYEQYF. The DNA of the CDR3 is TGTGCCACCAAGCGGGAGGACTACGAGCAGTACTTC.

This clonotype was counted between two and nine times. This sequence joins TRBV28 and TRBJ1-5; no clear D gene. The CDR3 totals 12 residues. V shed 3 bases and J shed 9 bases, with 9 bases lying between them. Germline CDR1 reads MDHEN; CDR2 reads SYDVKM. CDR3 nucleotides: TGTGCCAGCAGTTTTAAGGGCATGCCCCAGCATTTT. It codes for CASSFKGMPQHF.

At least ten counts were recorded for this clonotype. This rearrangement joins TRBV6-6 to TRBJ2-2; a possible D gene is TRBD2 (5 bases). With 0 bases removed from V and 5 bases from J, the gap between germline ends came to 16 bases. The CDR3 is 17 residues long. Germline CDR1 MNHNY, CDR2 SVGAGI (reference sequence). CDR3 DNA: TGTGCCAGCAGTTACTCGACAAGTCGAGCGGTAACCGGGGAGCTGTTTTTT. It encodes CASSYSTSRAVTGELFF.

The chain uses TRBV28 and TRBJ2-3, with D tentatively TRBD1 or TRBD2 (5 bases each). V lost 6 bases, J lost 1 base, and 14 bases lay in between. CDR1 and CDR2 from the germline V gene are MDHEN and SYDVKM. The CDR3 extends over 15 amino acids. CDR3 region: CASSSTGAGTDTQYF. DNA for the CDR3: TGTGCCAGCAGCTCGACCGGGGCGGGCACAGATACGCAGTATTTT.

This chain joins TRBV28 and TRBJ2-3; D is unresolved. V was pared by 2 bases and J by 6 bases, with 6 bases between. Germline CDR1 and CDR2: MDHEN and SYDVKM. The CDR3 runs to 12 residues. The CDR3 is CASSLGWDTQYF. In nucleotides, the CDR3 is TGTGCCAGCAGTTTAGGGTGGGATACGCAGTATTTT. The variable domain in full, with the rest retrieved from reference TRBV28 and TRBJ2-3, is DVKVTQSSRYLVKRTGEKVFLECVQDMDHENMFWYRQDPGLGLRLIYFSYDVKMKEKGDIPEGYSVSREKKERFSLILESASTNQTSMYLCASSLGWDTQYFGPGTRLTVL.

This sequence joins TRBV27 and TRBJ2-2; 10 bases match TRBD2. The CDR3 sequence is 16 residues long. J lost 1 base, V lost 3 bases, and 2 bases had no gene match. Germline V gives CDR1 MNHEY, CDR2 SMNVEV (reference sequence). CDR3 nucleotide sequence: TGTGCCAGCAGTTTTGCTAGCGGGAGGAACACCGGGGAGCTGTTTTTT. It yields the protein CASSFASGRNTGELFF.

This clonotype appeared a few times. The genes are TRBV5-1 and TRBJ2-5; perhaps TRBD1 as D (5 bases). This CDR3 comprises 14 residues. Germline V gives CDR1 SGHRS, CDR2 YFSETQ. V shed 0 bases and J shed 3 bases, with 9 bases lying between them. The CDR3 is CASSLAAGKETQYF. The CDR3 DNA reads as TGCGCCAGCAGCTTGGCCGCAGGGAAAGAGACCCAGTACTTC.

In its sample, this clonotype was seen many times. The chain is built from TRBV7-9 and TRBJ2-1; D gene ambiguous. V shed 5 bases and J shed 6 bases, with 11 bases lying between them. There are 13 residues in the CDR3. Germline assignment: CDR1 SEHNR and CDR2 FQNEAQ (reference sequence). The CDR3 region has the DNA TGTGCCAGCAGCCCCCCCCTCAGCAATGAGCAGTTCTTC. It yields the protein CASSPPLSNEQFF.

Ten or more counts support this clonotype. The chain joins TRBV10-3 to TRBJ2-1; 11 bases map to TRBD2. Trimming at V came to 8 bases and at J to 10 bases, leaving 4 bases not matched to a gene. The CDR3 has 12 amino acids. Germline V gene sequence: CDR1 ENHRY, CDR2 SYGVKD. The CDR3 DNA is TGTGCCATCTCACTAGCGGGAGAGGAGCAGTTCTTC. Translated: CAISLAGEEQFF.

This clonotype appeared a few times. V gene TRBV28 combines with J gene TRBJ2-1, with D maybe TRBD1 (5 bases). This CDR3 contains 14 residues. The V and J ends lost 7 bases and 0 bases respectively, with 10 bases between them. Germline values: CDR1 MDHEN, CDR2 SYDVKM. CDR3 sequence (DNA): TGTGCCAGCAAGACAGATAGCTCCTACAATGAGCAGTTCTTC. This encodes CASKTDSSYNEQFF.

This clonotype came up a few times. The CDR3 sequence: CASSIGGSSKPQHF. CDR3 sequence (DNA): TGTGCCAGTAGTATAGGAGGCAGCTCCAAGCCCCAGCATTTT. This sequence joins TRBV19 and TRBJ1-5, with unresolved D. V was cut by 1 base and J by 8 bases, with 12 bases left in between. Germline CDR1 reads LNHDA; CDR2 reads SQIVND (reference sequence). The CDR3 sequence is 14 residues long.

Note on this clonotype: Just one base apart from a much larger clone, this may be a read error. The chain recombines TRBV11-3 with TRBJ2-1; unclear D gene. CDR1 is SGHNT, CDR2 YENEEA, per germline. The CDR3 consists of 13 residues. The V end was cut by 5 bases, the J end by 6 bases, with 11 bases between. This chain's CDR3 is CASSPRSTNEQFF. CDR3 nucleotides: TGTGCCAGCAGCCCGAGGAGTACCAATGAGCAGTTCTTC.

The chain couples TRBV5-4 to TRBJ2-6; D gene unclear. Trimming pared 5 bases from V and 1 base from J, leaving 7 bases between. Germline assignment: CDR1 SGHNT and CDR2 YYREEE (reference sequence). This CDR3 contains 14 residues. In DNA form, the CDR3 reads TGTGCCAGCAGTGACCCGTCTGGGGCCAACGTCCTGACTTTC. It is translated as CASSDPSGANVLTF.

This clonotype was picked up many times. Mismatch with germline at one junction end may stem from a read error. This chain links TRBV20-1 with TRBJ2-5, with no clear D. CDR1 is DFQATT, CDR2 SNEGSKA, per germline (reference sequence). CDR3 length equals 13 residues. Here the CDR3 DNA reads TGCAGTGCTAGAGTGGCCCTACAAGGGACCCAGTACTTC. This encodes CSARVALQGTQYF.

This clonotype was detected a few times. This chain links TRBV6-2 or TRBV6-3 with TRBJ2-1; D is possibly TRBD2 (6 bases). The V gene's germline CDR1 is MNHEY and CDR2 SVGEGT. The CDR3 totals 13 residues. The V gene lost 7 bases and the J gene lost 3 bases, with 10 bases spanning the gap. Written as DNA, the CDR3 is TGTGCCAGCACAGGGCGGGACTACAATGAGCAGTTCTTC. It encodes CASTGRDYNEQFF.

This clonotype was seen only once. The J gene is TRBJ1-4, the V gene TRBV2, with 9 bases fitting TRBD1. The length of the CDR3 is 13 residues. V was pared by 10 bases and J by 8 bases, with 8 bases of the junction left unmatched. CDR1 SNHLY and CDR2 FYNNEI come from the germline V gene. This CDR3 reads CATSGTGREKLFF. For the CDR3, the DNA is TGTGCCACATCCGGGACAGGGAGAGAAAAACTGTTTTTT.

The chain has TRBV20-1 and TRBJ2-7, with D unresolved. V lost 1 base and J lost 4, with 8 bases in between. Germline CDR1 and CDR2: DFQATT and SNEGSKA (reference sequence). The CDR3 has 12 residues. The DNA of the CDR3 is TGCAGTGCTAGAGGGGATGATTACGAGCAGTACTTC. It yields the protein CSARGDDYEQYF.

This rearrangement joins TRBV7-3 to TRBJ1-5; TRBD1 agrees at 7 bases. Germline V gene sequence: CDR1 SGHTA, CDR2 FQGTGA. The CDR3 covers 13 residues. The junction had 8 bases not matched to a gene; V was cut back by 8 bases and J by 7 bases. CDR3 in amino acids: CASGTRGPQPQHF. The CDR3 region has the DNA TGTGCCAGCGGAACGAGGGGGCCCCAGCCCCAGCATTTT.

Only a few counts were recorded for this clonotype. The chain joins TRBV13 to TRBJ2-1; 11 bases line up with TRBD2. The CDR3 runs 19 residues. CDR1 is PRHDT, CDR2 FYEKMQ, per germline (reference sequence). Trimming at V came to 8 bases and at J to 1 base, leaving 16 bases not matched to a gene. The CDR3 spells CASSLPSLAGGRSYNEQFF. The CDR3 DNA reads TGTGCCAGCTCTCTCCCGAGTCTAGCGGGAGGAAGGTCCTACAATGAGCAGTTCTTC. The complete variable domain, with remaining parts taken from reference TRBV13 and TRBJ2-1, reads AAGVIQSPRHLIKEKRETATLKCYPIPRHDTVYWYQQGPGQDPQFLISFYEKMQSDKGSIPDRFSAQQFSDYHSELNMSSLELGDSALYFCASSLPSLAGGRSYNEQFFGPGTRLTVL.

The chain is built from TRBV6-2 or TRBV6-3 and TRBJ1-2, with TRBD1 as a possible D gene (5 bases). The V gene lost 5 bases and the J gene lost 4 bases, with 14 bases spanning the gap. Germline V lookup: CDR1 MNHEY, CDR2 SVGEGT. The CDR3 contains 14 residues. The CDR3 DNA sequence: TGTGCCAGCAGTCCCCCGGGACCGAGCTATGGCTACACCTTC. Translating gives CASSPPGPSYGYTF.

This clonotype showed up just a few times. The chain combines TRBV6-5 with TRBJ1-5; D is undetermined. Trimming stripped 0 bases from V and 14 bases from J, with 8 bases between. This CDR3 has 11 amino acids. The germline gives CDR1 MNHEY, CDR2 SVGAGI. In DNA form, the CDR3 reads TGTGCCAGCAGTTACTCAATTCAAGAGCATTTT. Translated, it gives CASSYSIQEHF.

This clonotype was found many times. The gene calls are TRBV12-3 or TRBV12-4 and TRBJ2-3, with D unclear. V was clipped by 3 bases and J by 2 bases, with 15 bases between them. This CDR3 comprises 16 residues. The CDR3 protein is CASSFEGSKDTDTQYF. For the CDR3, the DNA is TGTGCCAGCAGTTTTGAAGGCTCGAAAGACACAGATACGCAGTATTTT.